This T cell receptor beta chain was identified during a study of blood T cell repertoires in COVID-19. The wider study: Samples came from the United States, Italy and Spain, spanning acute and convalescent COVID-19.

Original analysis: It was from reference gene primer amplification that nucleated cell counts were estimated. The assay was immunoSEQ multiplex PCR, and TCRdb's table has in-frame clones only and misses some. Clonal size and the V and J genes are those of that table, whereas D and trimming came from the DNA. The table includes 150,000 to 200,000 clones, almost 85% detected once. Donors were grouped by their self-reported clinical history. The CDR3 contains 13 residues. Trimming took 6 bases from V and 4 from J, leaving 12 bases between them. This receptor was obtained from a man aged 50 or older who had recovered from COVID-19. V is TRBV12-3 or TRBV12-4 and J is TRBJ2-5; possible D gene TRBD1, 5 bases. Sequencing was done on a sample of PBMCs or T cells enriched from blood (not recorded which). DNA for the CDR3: TGTGCCAGCAGCGTCGCAGGGTTAGAGACCCAGTACTTC. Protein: CASSVAGLETQYF.